This TCR beta chain was captured by sequencing in a study of PD-1 blockade in classical Hodgkin lymphoma. About this clone: Its antigen is still unknown.

Study conclusions and caveats: Anyone who began nivolumab under 1 year after ASCT was excluded.

Per the germline V gene, CDR1 is MDHEN and CDR2 is SYDVKM. The CDR3 runs 14 residues. V was shortened by 5 bases and J by 1 base, with 9 bases between the two germline ends. Time point noted: cycle 4 day 1 (C4D1), after more than five weeks of nivolumab. Every patient had relapsed following autologous stem cell transplantation, and cohorts differed in brentuximab vedotin exposure. Assay: immunoSEQ multiplex PCR; the TCRdb copy retains only in-frame clones and omits some. The sample lists roughly 52,000 clones, around nine tenths occurring once. Sequencing used peripheral blood mononuclear cells (PBMCs), obtained before the fourth cycle of nivolumab. This clonotype was obtained from a human donor with classical Hodgkin lymphoma. The chain couples TRBV28 to TRBJ2-4; no clear D. The CDR3, as DNA: TGTGCCAGCAGTGGCCCGATGGCCAAAAACATTCAGTACTTC. Encoded protein: CASSGPMAKNIQYF.